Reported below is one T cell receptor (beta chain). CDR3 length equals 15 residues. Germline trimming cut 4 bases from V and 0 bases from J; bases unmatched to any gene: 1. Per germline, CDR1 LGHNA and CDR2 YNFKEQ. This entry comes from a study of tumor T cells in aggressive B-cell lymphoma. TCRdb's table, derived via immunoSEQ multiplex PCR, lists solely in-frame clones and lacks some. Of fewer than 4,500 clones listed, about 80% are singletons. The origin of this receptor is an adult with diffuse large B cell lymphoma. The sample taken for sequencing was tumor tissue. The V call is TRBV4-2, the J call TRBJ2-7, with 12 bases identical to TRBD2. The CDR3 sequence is CASSPGLAGSYEQYF. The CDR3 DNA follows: TGTGCCAGCAGCCCGGGACTAGCGGGCTCCTACGAGCAGTACTTC.